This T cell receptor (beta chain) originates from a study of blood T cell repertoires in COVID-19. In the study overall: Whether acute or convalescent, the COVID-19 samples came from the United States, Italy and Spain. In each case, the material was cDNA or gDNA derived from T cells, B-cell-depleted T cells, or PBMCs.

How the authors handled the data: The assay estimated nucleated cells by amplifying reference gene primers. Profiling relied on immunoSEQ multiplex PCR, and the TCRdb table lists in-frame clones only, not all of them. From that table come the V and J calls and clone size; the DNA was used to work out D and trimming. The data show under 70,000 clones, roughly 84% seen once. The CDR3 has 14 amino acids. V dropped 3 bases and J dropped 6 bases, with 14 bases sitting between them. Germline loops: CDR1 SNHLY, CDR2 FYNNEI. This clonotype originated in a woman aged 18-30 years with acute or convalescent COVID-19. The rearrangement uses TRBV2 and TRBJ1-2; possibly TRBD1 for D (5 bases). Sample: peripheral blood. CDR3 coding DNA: TGTGCCAGCAGTGAGATGGGAGGGGACGATGGCTACACCTTC. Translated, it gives CASSEMGGDDGYTF.